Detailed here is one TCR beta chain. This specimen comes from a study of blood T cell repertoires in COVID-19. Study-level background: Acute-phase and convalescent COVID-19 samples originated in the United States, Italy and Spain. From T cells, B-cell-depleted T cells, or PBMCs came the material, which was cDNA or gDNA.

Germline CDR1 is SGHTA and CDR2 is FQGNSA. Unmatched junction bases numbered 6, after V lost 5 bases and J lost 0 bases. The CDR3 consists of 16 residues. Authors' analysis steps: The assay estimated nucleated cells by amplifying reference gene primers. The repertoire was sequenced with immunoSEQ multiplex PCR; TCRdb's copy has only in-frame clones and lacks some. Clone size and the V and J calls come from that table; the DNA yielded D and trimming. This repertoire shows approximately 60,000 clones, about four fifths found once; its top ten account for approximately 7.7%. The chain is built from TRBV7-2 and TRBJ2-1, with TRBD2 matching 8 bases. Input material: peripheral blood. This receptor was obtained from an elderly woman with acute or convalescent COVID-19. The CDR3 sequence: CASSPRSGSSYNEQFF. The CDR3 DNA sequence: TGTGCCAGCAGCCCACGAAGCGGGAGCTCCTACAATGAGCAGTTCTTC.